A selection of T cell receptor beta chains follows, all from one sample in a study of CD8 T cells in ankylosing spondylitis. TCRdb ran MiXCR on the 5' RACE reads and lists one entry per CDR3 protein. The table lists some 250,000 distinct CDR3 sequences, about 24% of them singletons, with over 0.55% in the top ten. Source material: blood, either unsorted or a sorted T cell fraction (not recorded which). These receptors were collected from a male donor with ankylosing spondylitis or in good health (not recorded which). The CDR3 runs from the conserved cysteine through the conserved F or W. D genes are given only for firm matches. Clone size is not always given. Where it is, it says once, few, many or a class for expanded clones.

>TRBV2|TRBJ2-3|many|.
TGTGTCAGCAGACCCGAGAAAGATACGCAGTATTTT
CVSRPEKDTQYF
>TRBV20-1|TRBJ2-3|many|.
TGCAGTGCTAGAGAGGGGAAGGGTACGCAGTATTTT
CSAREGKGTQYF
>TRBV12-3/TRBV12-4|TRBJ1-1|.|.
TGTGCCAGCAGTCAATGGCAGGGCGCTGGCACTGAAGCTTTCTTT
CASSQWQGAGTEAFF
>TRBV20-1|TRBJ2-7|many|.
TGCAGTGCTCACCGAGGGAGGAGGAGCTCCTACGAGCAGTACTTC
CSAHRGRRSSYEQYF
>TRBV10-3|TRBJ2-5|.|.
TGTGCCATCGCGATGGGGGGGGGCGAGACCCAGTACTTC
CAIAMGGGETQYF
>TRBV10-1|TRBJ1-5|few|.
TGCGCCCGAGGGGCAGGGAATCAGCCCCAGCATTTT
CARGAGNQPQHF
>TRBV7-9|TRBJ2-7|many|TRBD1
TGTGCCAGCAGCTTAGGGACAGGGGTTAATGAGCAGTACTTC
CASSLGTGVNEQYF
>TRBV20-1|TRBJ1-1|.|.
TGCAGTGTTCCGCCAAACAGGGTTCATGACACTGAAGCTTTCTTT
CSVPPNRVHDTEAFF
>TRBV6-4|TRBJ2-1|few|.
TGTGCCAGCAGTACCCCGGCCCCAAGCTCCCATGAGCAGTTCTTC
CASSTPAPSSHEQFF
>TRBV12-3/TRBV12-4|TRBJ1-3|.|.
TGTGCCAGCAGTTTGTGGGGTTTCGGAAACACCATATATTTT
CASSLWGFGNTIYF
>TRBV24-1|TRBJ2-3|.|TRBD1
TGTGCCACCACCCGGACAGGGTCAGATACGCAGTATTTT
CATTRTGSDTQYF
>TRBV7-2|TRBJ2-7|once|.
TGTGCCAGCAGCCCCAGCTGGGGGTACGAGCAGTACTTC
CASSPSWGYEQYF
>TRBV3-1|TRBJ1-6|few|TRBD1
TGTGCCAGCAGCCAAGGACAGGGGGCTCATAATTCACCCCTCCACTTT
CASSQGQGAHNSPLHF
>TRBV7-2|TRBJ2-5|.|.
TGTGCCAGCAGCCAGGGGGGATTTGAGACCCAGTACTTC
CASSQGGFETQYF
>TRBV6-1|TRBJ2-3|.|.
TGTGCCAGCGGGACGGGGGGCAACACAGATACGCAGTATTTT
CASGTGGNTDTQYF
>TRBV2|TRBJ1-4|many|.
TGTGCCAGCAGTGATGGGGAGTATAATGAAAAACTGTTTTTT
CASSDGEYNEKLFF
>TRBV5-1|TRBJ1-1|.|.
TGCGCCAGCAGCTTGGTTAGCAGGGGAGCGGGTGAAGCTTTCTTT
CASSLVSRGAGEAFF
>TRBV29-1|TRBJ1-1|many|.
TGCAGCGCTAGCGGGAGATTTGGAGGTGAAGCTTTCTTT
CSASGRFGGEAFF
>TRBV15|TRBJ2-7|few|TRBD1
TGTGCCACCAGCAGGCGGGGGGACAGGGGATCTTTTTTCTCCTACGAGCAGTACTTC
CATSRRGDRGSFFSYEQYF
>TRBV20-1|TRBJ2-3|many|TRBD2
TGCAGTGCTAGTCGGGCTAGCGGTCAAAGCACAGATACGCAGTATTTT
CSASRASGQSTDTQYF
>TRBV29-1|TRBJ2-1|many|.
TGCAGCGCTGAAGAAAGGCTCCGGGGTTTCTTC
CSAEERLRGFF
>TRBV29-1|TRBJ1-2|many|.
TGCAGCGTTGAAGATCTTAAGAACTATGGCTACACCTTC
CSVEDLKNYGYTF
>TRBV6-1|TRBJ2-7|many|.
TGTGCCAGCACCTATACGATAGGACAGATCTACGAGCAGTACTTC
CASTYTIGQIYEQYF
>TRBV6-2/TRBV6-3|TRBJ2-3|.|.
TGTGCCATCAGTAGACCGGGGGGACAAAACACAGATACGCAGTATTTT
CAISRPGGQNTDTQYF
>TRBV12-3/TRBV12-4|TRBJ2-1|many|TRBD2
TGTGCCAGCAGTTTGTCCGCGGGGGGATACAATGAGCAGTTCTTC
CASSLSAGGYNEQFF
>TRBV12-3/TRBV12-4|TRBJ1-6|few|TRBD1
TGTGCCAGCGGTTTGACAGGGAGAGGATCACCCCTCCACTTT
CASGLTGRGSPLHF
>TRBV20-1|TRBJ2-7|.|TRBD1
TGCAGTGCTAGCCGACAGGGACCCTACGAGCAGTACTTC
CSASRQGPYEQYF
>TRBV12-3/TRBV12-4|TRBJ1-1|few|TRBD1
TGTGCCAGCAGTTTAGGACAGGGGGCGTTTACTGAAGCTTTCTTT
CASSLGQGAFTEAFF
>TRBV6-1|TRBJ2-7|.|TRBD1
TGTGCCAGCAAGGAGGTGGGGACAGGGCCCTACGAGCAGTACTTC
CASKEVGTGPYEQYF
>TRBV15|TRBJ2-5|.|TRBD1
TGTGCCACCAGCAGAGACAGGGGGCGGGAGACCCAGTACTTC
CATSRDRGRETQYF
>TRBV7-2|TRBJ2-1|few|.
TGTGCCAGCAGCCCTAGGAGGACGGGGCCACATAATGAGCAGTTCTTC
CASSPRRTGPHNEQFF
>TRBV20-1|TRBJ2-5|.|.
TGCAGCCCGCGGAGCGGCAGGGGGGGTCAAGAGACCCAGTACTTC
CSPRSGRGGQETQYF
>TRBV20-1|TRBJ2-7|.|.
TGCAGTGCTAGAGATCCCGGGGCGAACTACGAGCAGTACTTC
CSARDPGANYEQYF